Below, 10 T cell receptor beta chains from the same sample are listed, as sequenced in a study of blood T cell repertoires in COVID-19. Clones were read by immunoSEQ multiplex PCR, and TCRdb kept only the in-frame ones, dropping some. The table lists 180,000 or so clones, around 85% of them singletons. The sequenced sample consisted of PBMCs or T cells enriched from blood (not recorded which). The receptors originated from a man between 40 and 49 years old who had recovered from COVID-19.

Ten or more counts support this clone. V gene TRBV11-1 combines with J gene TRBJ1-6; D unclear. The CDR3 is made up of 14 amino acids. Germline V gene data show CDR1 as SGHAT and CDR2 as FQDESV (reference sequence). With 0 bases removed from V and 7 bases from J, the gap between germline ends came to 7 bases. CDR3 sequence: CASSLAVRNSPLHF. The CDR3 nucleotides are TGTGCCAGCAGCTTAGCAGTCCGGAATTCACCCCTCCACTTT.

The rearrangement uses TRBV7-8 and TRBJ2-1; 7 positions agree with TRBD1. The CDR3 consists of 14 residues. V gave up 0 bases and J gave up 7 bases; unmatched junction bases: 3. Germline V lookup: CDR1 SGHVS, CDR2 FQNEAQ. The CDR3 DNA is TGTGCCAGCAGCTTAGCAGACAGGGATAATGAGCAGTTCTTC. Protein product: CASSLADRDNEQFF.

The rearrangement uses TRBV27 and TRBJ1-3; D might be TRBD1 (5 bases). V shed 2 bases and J shed 4 bases, with 12 bases lying between them. CDR1 and CDR2 (germline): MNHEY, SMNVEV (reference sequence). The CDR3 length is 15 residues. The CDR3 protein is CASSLDGGRGNTIYF. In DNA, the CDR3 is TGTGCCAGCAGTTTAGATGGGGGGAGAGGAAACACCATATATTTT.

The rearrangement joins TRBV5-8 to TRBJ2-7, with D possibly matching TRBD2 (5 bases). Between the trimmed V and J ends, which lost 3 bases and 7 bases, there was a span of 20 bases. CDR1 is SGHTS, CDR2 YDEGEE, per germline. The CDR3 sequence is 15 residues long. CDR3 in DNA: TGTGCCAGCAGCTATCGCAATGGGAGCTTTCGGGAGCAGTACTTC. It is translated as CASSYRNGSFREQYF.

The rearrangement uses TRBV5-1 and TRBJ2-7, with TRBD2 identical over 10 bases. Trimming took 4 bases from V and 1 from J; bases not matched to a gene: 8. CDR3 length: 16 amino acids. Germline V gene sequence: CDR1 SGHRS, CDR2 YFSETQ. CDR3 protein: CASSPRLSGRSYEQYF. The CDR3 nucleotides read TGCGCCAGCAGCCCAAGGCTTAGCGGGAGGTCCTACGAGCAGTACTTC.

V is TRBV18 and J is TRBJ1-5; 9 bases are shared with TRBD1. Germline V gives CDR1 KGHSH, CDR2 LQKENI. The CDR3 has 15 residues. After removal of 6 bases from V and 6 bases from J, the junction contained 9 bases not matched to a gene. CDR3 amino acids: CASSGDREFGQPQHF. The CDR3 DNA sequence: TGTGCCAGCTCGGGGGACAGGGAATTCGGTCAGCCCCAGCATTTT.

This chain joins TRBV5-5 and TRBJ2-3; D is undetermined. Germline V lookup: CDR1 SGHKS, CDR2 YYEKEE (reference sequence). Trimming shortened V by 0 bases and J by 0 bases, and 11 bases separated the two germline ends. The CDR3 consists of 16 residues. The CDR3 reads CASSLAGRLSTDTQYF. In nucleotides, the CDR3 is TGTGCCAGCAGCTTGGCGGGTCGTTTAAGCACAGATACGCAGTATTTT.

V and J are TRBV5-3 and TRBJ2-7; TRBD1 matches at 8 bases. TRBV5-3 is labeled an ORF, and its function is uncertain. The CDR3 spans 15 residues. V was pared by 0 bases and J by 5 bases, with 7 bases of the junction left unmatched. The CDR3 DNA reads TGTGCCAGAAGCTTGGAGAGCTCGACAGGGGACGAGCAGTACTTC. It yields the protein CARSLESSTGDEQYF.

The CDR3 DNA reads as TGTGCCAGCAGTTCCCGACTAGCGGGGACCACAGATACGCAGTATTTT. It is translated as CASSSRLAGTTDTQYF. This chain links TRBV27 with TRBJ2-3; the match to TRBD2 covers 11 bases. V lost 4 bases, J lost 2 bases, and 5 bases stayed unmatched. Germline assignment: CDR1 MNHEY and CDR2 SMNVEV (reference sequence). The CDR3 runs to 16 residues.

The V call is TRBV11-3, the J call TRBJ1-1, with D perhaps TRBD1 (5 bases). Germline lookup yields CDR1 SGHNT and CDR2 YENEEA. The V gene lost 4 bases and the J gene lost 6 bases, with 15 bases spanning the gap. The CDR3 has 14 residues. The CDR3 nucleotides are TGTGCCAGCAGCTCTCCCCGGCAGGGCGCTGAAGCTTTCTTT. Protein product: CASSSPRQGAEAFF.